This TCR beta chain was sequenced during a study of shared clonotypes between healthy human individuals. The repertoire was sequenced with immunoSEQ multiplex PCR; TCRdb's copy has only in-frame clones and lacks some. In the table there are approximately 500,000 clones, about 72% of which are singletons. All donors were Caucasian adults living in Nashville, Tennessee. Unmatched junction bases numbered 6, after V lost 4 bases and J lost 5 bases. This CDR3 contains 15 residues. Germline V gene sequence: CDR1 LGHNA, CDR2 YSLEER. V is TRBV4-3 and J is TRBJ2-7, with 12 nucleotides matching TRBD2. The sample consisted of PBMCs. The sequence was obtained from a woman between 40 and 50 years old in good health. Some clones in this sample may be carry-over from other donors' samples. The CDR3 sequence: CASSRRLAGDDEQYF. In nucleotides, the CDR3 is TGCGCCAGCAGCCGCCGACTAGCGGGAGATGACGAGCAGTACTTC.